Each of the 9 T cell receptor beta chains below was sequenced from the same sample in a study of blood T cell repertoires in COVID-19. Only in-frame clones appear in the TCRdb table, and some are missing; sequencing was by immunoSEQ multiplex PCR. The table has 250,000 or so clones, 88% seen once; the top ten hold approximately 6%. The sequenced sample consisted of peripheral blood. These receptors all stem from a woman aged 30 to 39 with COVID-19, enrolled during active disease.

The chain couples TRBV7-9 to TRBJ1-4; no clear D. The CDR3 spans 16 residues. Germline CDR1 is SEHNR and CDR2 is FQNEAQ (reference sequence). The V gene lost 1 base and the J gene lost 6 bases, with 15 bases spanning the gap. For the CDR3, the DNA is TGTGCCAGCAGCTTAGGATCGGGTAGTAGCCATGAAAAACTGTTTTTT. It encodes CASSLGSGSSHEKLFF.

The rearrangement joins TRBV2 to TRBJ2-2, with D possibly TRBD1 on 6 matching bases. V gave up 0 bases and J gave up 1 base, with 12 bases separating them. This CDR3 is 17 amino acids long. Germline V CDR1 and CDR2: SNHLY, FYNNEI. Here the CDR3 DNA reads TGTGCCAGCAGTGAAGCGAGTGGGGGCGAGAACACCGGGGAGCTGTTTTTT. This codes for CASSEASGGENTGELFF.

This chain uses TRBV6-5 with TRBJ2-7; TRBD2 matches 12 bases. V gave up 6 bases and J gave up 3 bases; unmatched junction bases: 6. Germline CDR1 and CDR2: MNHEY and SVGAGI. The CDR3 extends over 15 amino acids. The CDR3 bases are TGTGCCAGCAGCCGACTAGCGGGAGAGCGCTACGAGCAGTACGTC. It yields the protein CASSRLAGERYEQYV.

The chain recombines TRBV6-5 with TRBJ1-5, with D possibly being TRBD1 (6 bases). The V and J ends lost 9 bases and 4 bases respectively, with 13 bases between them. The CDR3 runs 13 residues. Germline CDR1 reads MNHEY; CDR2 reads SVGAGI. CDR3: CASARGGNQPQHF. The CDR3 bases are TGTGCCAGTGCCAGGGGTGGTAATCAGCCCCAGCATTTT.

The gene calls are TRBV5-1 and TRBJ1-2, with 8 bases that match TRBD1. J lost 4 bases, V lost 0 bases, and 5 bases had no gene match. Germline CDR1 SGHRS, CDR2 YFSETQ. The CDR3 has 15 residues. The chain's CDR3 is CASSLGRGHSYGYTF. CDR3 nucleotides: TGCGCCAGCAGCTTGGGCAGGGGGCATAGCTATGGCTACACCTTC.

V and J are TRBV6-2 or TRBV6-3 and TRBJ1-1; 8 positions match TRBD1. Per the germline V gene, CDR1 is MNHEY and CDR2 is SVGEGT. The V gene end was trimmed by 5 bases and the J gene end by 4 bases; junction bases not matched to a gene: 9. CDR3 length: 15 residues. The CDR3: CASSVLRGPGTEAFF. DNA for the CDR3: TGTGCCAGCAGTGTACTCAGGGGGCCGGGCACTGAAGCTTTCTTT.

For the CDR3, the DNA is TGCGCCAGCAGCCTTACCGGGACAGGGCTTAAAGAGACCCAGTACTTC. It is translated as CASSLTGTGLKETQYF. The chain combines TRBV4-3 with TRBJ2-5; 9 nucleotides align to TRBD1. Germline V gene data show CDR1 as LGHNA and CDR2 as YSLEER. The CDR3 is made up of 16 amino acids. The trim removed 4 bases at V and 3 bases at J, leaving 9 bases unmatched.

The chain recombines TRBV28 with TRBJ2-1; TRBD2 matches at 7 bases. Germline-derived CDR1 and CDR2 are MDHEN and SYDVKM. The CDR3 extends over 13 amino acids. The J segment lost 7 bases and the V segment lost 5 bases, leaving 5 bases of the junction unmatched. CDR3 protein: CASSRGEVNEQFF. In nucleotides, the CDR3 is TGTGCCAGCAGTCGGGGGGAAGTTAATGAGCAGTTCTTC.

DNA for the CDR3: TGTGCCAGCAGCCTGGACAAGGCCGAGAACTACGAGCAGTACGTC. It yields the protein CASSLDKAENYEQYV. The chain has TRBV7-9 and TRBJ2-7; D perhaps matches TRBD1 (5 bases). V was shortened by 5 bases and J by 3 bases, with 17 bases between the two germline ends. The germline CDR1 and CDR2 sequences are SEHNR and FQNEAQ (reference sequence). The CDR3 is 15 residues long.